Listed here is a single T cell receptor beta chain. Its antigen is currently unknown. This record belongs to a study of blood T cells in healthy people across ages. Points from the study as a whole: Donors of long life had a larger count of naive CD4+ cells and greater diversity than aged donors. Roughly linearly, TCR beta diversity per million T cells fell as age increased.

Germline V CDR1 and CDR2: SNHLY, FYNNEI. This CDR3 contains 13 residues. The junction had 9 bases not matched to a gene; V was cut back by 6 bases and J by 10 bases. Combining a sample-barcoded 5' primer with a J-beta primer mix, a second PCR ran for 7 to 11 cycles. Tagging of each cDNA molecule was performed by a template-switch adaptor with 12 random nucleotides. MiXCR, applied by TCRdb to the 5' RACE reads, yields one record per CDR3 protein. The sample includes 1 million or so distinct CDR3 sequences, approximately 26% of them seen just once. The data also belong to a second study, concerning T cells of mothers and their children. That paper adds: For each mother, over 8 million TCR beta CDR3 reads were obtained, and for each child, 2.5 million to 3 million.

The source of this sequence is a girl between 2 and 10 years old in good health. The V and J genes are TRBV2 and TRBJ1-1; TRBD1 agrees at 9 bases. The sample consisted of blood. CDR3 sequence (DNA): TGTGCCAGCAGAAGGGACAGGGAGGGTGTAGCTTTCTTT. Its translation is CASRRDREGVAFF.